The next 4 T cell receptor beta chains were all read from a single sample in a study of blood T cell repertoires in COVID-19. The assay was immunoSEQ multiplex PCR, and TCRdb's table has in-frame clones only and misses some. The table lists around 340,000 clones, more than 70% of them singletons. The source material was peripheral blood. Receptors originate from a man aged 25 to 40 with active or convalescent COVID-19.

V gene TRBV7-6 combines with J gene TRBJ1-3, with D unclear. The V and J ends lost 0 bases and 4 bases respectively, with 13 bases between them. Germline V gives CDR1 SGHVS, CDR2 FNYEAQ. The CDR3 consists of 16 residues. The CDR3: CASSLALLASGNTIYF. The CDR3 bases are TGTGCCAGCAGCTTAGCGCTTCTAGCTAGCGGAAACACCATATATTTT.

The rearrangement joins TRBV7-9 to TRBJ2-3, with 9 nucleotides matching TRBD1. The CDR3 consists of 16 residues. Per germline, CDR1 SEHNR and CDR2 FQNEAQ (reference sequence). After removal of 8 bases from V and 1 base from J, the junction contained 10 bases not matched to a gene. CDR3 amino acids: CASGLAGQGRTDTQYF. The CDR3 DNA follows: TGTGCCAGCGGCCTGGCGGGACAGGGCCGCACAGATACGCAGTATTTT.

CDR3 loop: CASSSGLAGETQYF. The CDR3 nucleotides read TGTGCCAGCAGCTCCGGCCTCGCCGGGGAGACCCAGTACTTC. The V call is TRBV7-2, the J call TRBJ2-5; D call uncertain. The CDR3 spans 14 residues. Germline CDR1 reads SGHTA; CDR2 reads FQGNSA. V lost 4 bases and J 5 bases, leaving 14 bases between the germline ends.

The chain carries TRBV19 and TRBJ1-2; D gene unclear. The CDR3 contains 12 residues. Germline V gene data show CDR1 as LNHDA and CDR2 as SQIVND (reference sequence). Trimming removed 8 bases from V and 1 base from J, with 8 bases in between. This CDR3 reads CASCDHNYGYTF. Written as DNA, the CDR3 is TGTGCCAGTTGCGATCATAACTATGGCTACACCTTC.